This paragraph reports one TCR beta chain. Measured with immunoSEQ multiplex PCR; TCRdb has only the in-frame clones, and not every one. This table has some 13,000 clones, 60% to 85% appearing once. The sample comes from a study of CD4+ T cells in melanoma. V lost 5 bases to trimming and J lost 1 base; unmatched junction nucleotides: 8. CDR1 is SGHAT and CDR2 is FQNNGV in the germline V gene. The CDR3 is made up of 16 amino acids. Sequencing was carried out using cells from a culture (not recorded whether cultured in vitro). The chain employs TRBV11-2 and TRBJ2-1, with 7 bases aligning to TRBD1. The clonotype comes from a human donor with melanoma. The chain's CDR3 is CASSGRQGMSYNEQFF. The CDR3 DNA follows: TGTGCCAGCAGCGGACGACAGGGTATGTCCTACAATGAGCAGTTCTTC.